This paragraph reports one T cell receptor beta chain. Its specificity is unknown. Via MiXCR, TCRdb re-called the RT-PCR reads, giving one row per CDR3 protein. This table has around 790,000 distinct CDR3 sequences, less than 25% appearing once. The sample comes from a study of response to subunit inactivated influenza vaccine. Study-wide results and limits: The authors proposed limited new T cell recruitment per seasonal influenza vaccination.

The length of the CDR3 is 17 residues. The germline V gene has CDR1 MGHRA and CDR2 YSYEKL. With 3 bases clipped from V and 7 bases from J, the junction kept 15 bases outside the gene matches. This chain uses TRBV4-1 with TRBJ2-1; 7 bases fit TRBD1. This TCR was recovered from a man aged 50 to 60 who received an inactivated influenza vaccine. Source: PBMCs from blood, taken roughly 5 days after vaccination. In DNA, the CDR3 is TGCGCCAGCAGCCAGCATAACAGTCCCCTCAGGGGGAATGAGCAGTTCTTC. Its protein is CASSQHNSPLRGNEQFF.